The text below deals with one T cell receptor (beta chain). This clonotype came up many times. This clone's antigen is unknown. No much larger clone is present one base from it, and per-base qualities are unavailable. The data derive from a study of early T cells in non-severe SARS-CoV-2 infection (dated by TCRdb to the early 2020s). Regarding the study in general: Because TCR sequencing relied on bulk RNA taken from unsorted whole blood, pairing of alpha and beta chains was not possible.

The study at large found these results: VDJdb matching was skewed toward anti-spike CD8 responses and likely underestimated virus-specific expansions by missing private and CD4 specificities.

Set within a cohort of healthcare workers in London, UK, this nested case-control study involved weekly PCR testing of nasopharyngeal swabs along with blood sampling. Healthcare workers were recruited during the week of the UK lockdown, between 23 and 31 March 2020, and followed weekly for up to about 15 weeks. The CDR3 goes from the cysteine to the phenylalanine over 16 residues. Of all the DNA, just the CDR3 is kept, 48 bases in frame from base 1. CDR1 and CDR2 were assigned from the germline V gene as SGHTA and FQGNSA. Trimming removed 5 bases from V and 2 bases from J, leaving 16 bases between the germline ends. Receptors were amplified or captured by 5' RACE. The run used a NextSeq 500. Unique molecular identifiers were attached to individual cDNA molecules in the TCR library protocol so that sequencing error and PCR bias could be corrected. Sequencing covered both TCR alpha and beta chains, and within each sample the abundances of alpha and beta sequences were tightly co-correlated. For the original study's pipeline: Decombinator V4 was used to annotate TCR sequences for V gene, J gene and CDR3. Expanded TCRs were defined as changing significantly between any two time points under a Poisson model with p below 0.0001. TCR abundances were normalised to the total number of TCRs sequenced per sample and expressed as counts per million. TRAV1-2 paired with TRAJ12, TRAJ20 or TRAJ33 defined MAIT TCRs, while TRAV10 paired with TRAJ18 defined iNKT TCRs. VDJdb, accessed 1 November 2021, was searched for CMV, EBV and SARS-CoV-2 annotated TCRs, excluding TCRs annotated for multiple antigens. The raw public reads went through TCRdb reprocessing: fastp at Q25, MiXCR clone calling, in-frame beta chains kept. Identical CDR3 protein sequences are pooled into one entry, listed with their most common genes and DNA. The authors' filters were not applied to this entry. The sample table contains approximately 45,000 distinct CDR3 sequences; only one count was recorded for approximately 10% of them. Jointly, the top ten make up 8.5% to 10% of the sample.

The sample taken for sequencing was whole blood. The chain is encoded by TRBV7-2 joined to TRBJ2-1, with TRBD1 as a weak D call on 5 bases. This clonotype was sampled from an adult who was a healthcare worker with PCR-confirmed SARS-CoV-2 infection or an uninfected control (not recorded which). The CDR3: CASSEGVSSPYNEQFF. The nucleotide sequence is TGTGCCAGCAGCGAAGGGGTGAGTTCCCCCTACAATGAGCAGTTCTTC.